This T cell receptor (beta chain) was recovered during a study of regulatory T cells in long-lasting Graves disease. CDR1 and CDR2 from the germline V gene are LGHNT and FRNRAP. V gave up 3 bases and J gave up 7 bases; unmatched junction bases: 12. This CDR3 spans 16 amino acids. This clonotype was counted at least ten times. What it binds is not known. Study-level findings and limits: Peripheral blood was the sole material, not thyroid tissue.

As to time point: newly diagnosed GD, antithyroid drugs for less than 3 months. Scientists built the TCR library using RNA that was extracted from PBMCs. CDR3 regions were amplified by Arm-PCR using iRepertoire HTBI primers to build TCR beta libraries. MiXCR, run by TCRdb on the multiplex PCR reads, gives a single entry per CDR3 protein. The profile covers a few hundred thousand distinct CDR3 sequences, with over 14% appearing a single time and over 7.5% taken by the ten largest. These same data were also listed under a study on T cells in Graves' hyperthyroidism and ophthalmopathy. That source reports: Most thyroid clonotypes that were expanded above 0.001 also turned up in blood.

V gene TRBV12-5 combines with J gene TRBJ2-1; TRBD1 aligns across 7 bases. The input for sequencing was peripheral blood mononuclear cells (PBMCs), taken at new diagnosis, from a patient treated with antithyroid drugs. The source of this sequence is a woman in her forties with Graves disease. The CDR3 reads CASGFLLDRAGNEQFF. The CDR3 coding sequence is TGTGCTAGTGGTTTTCTGCTTGACAGGGCCGGGAATGAGCAGTTCTTC. Complete variable domain (other parts from reference TRBV12-5 and TRBJ2-1): DARVTQTPRHKVTEMGQEVTMRCQPILGHNTVFWYRQTMMQGLELLAYFRNRAPLDDSGMPKDRFSAEMPDATLATLKIQPSEPRDSAVYFCASGFLLDRAGNEQFFGPGTRLTVL.